These T cell receptor beta chains were read from a single sample in a study of blood T cell dynamics during melanoma immunotherapy. Generated by immunoSEQ multiplex PCR, the TCRdb table keeps only in-frame clones and is missing some. The sample has some 11,000 clones, 80% seen once. This sample comprised blood, obtained from a patient treated with checkpoint blockade. These receptors were taken from a human donor with melanoma. Each CDR3 is given with its conserved first and last residue. The order of the fields is CDR3 DNA, CDR3 protein, D gene, V gene, J gene, clone size, CDR3 length. The D gene is left open where the match is weak. Rows may omit the clone size; those that give it use once, few, many or a size class.

cdr3_nt: TGCGCCAGCAGTGACGGACTAGCGGGATACAATGAGCAGTTCTTC; cdr3_aa: CASSDGLAGYNEQFF; d_call: TRBD2; v_call: TRBV10-1; j_call: TRBJ2-1; clone_size: -; cdr3_length: 15
cdr3_nt: TGTGCCAGCAGTGAGGAGCCACGGGGCTACACCTTC; cdr3_aa: CASSEEPRGYTF; d_call: -; v_call: TRBV6-5; j_call: TRBJ1-2; clone_size: once; cdr3_length: 12
cdr3_nt: TGTGCCAGCAGATCGGGACTAGCGAACACCGGGGAGCTGTTTTTT; cdr3_aa: CASRSGLANTGELFF; d_call: TRBD2; v_call: TRBV7-3; j_call: TRBJ2-2; clone_size: -; cdr3_length: 15
cdr3_nt: TGTGCCAGCAGTCTAGACCCCTATAATCGGGGGGTCGAAGAGACCCAGTACTTC; cdr3_aa: CASSLDPYNRGVEETQYF; d_call: TRBD2; v_call: TRBV28; j_call: TRBJ2-5; clone_size: -; cdr3_length: 18
cdr3_nt: TGTGCCAGCAGCCAAGATATCGCTGTAACCAAAAACATTCAGTACTTC; cdr3_aa: CASSQDIAVTKNIQYF; d_call: -; v_call: TRBV4-2; j_call: TRBJ2-4; clone_size: -; cdr3_length: 16
cdr3_nt: TGTGCCGCAAGTAGCACGGGGCCACAAGAGACCCAGTACTTC; cdr3_aa: CAASSTGPQETQYF; d_call: -; v_call: TRBV19; j_call: TRBJ2-5; clone_size: -; cdr3_length: 14
cdr3_nt: TGTGCCAGCAGATCCATCGGGACAGGAGATGAAAAACTGTTTTTT; cdr3_aa: CASRSIGTGDEKLFF; d_call: TRBD1; v_call: TRBV28; j_call: TRBJ1-4; clone_size: -; cdr3_length: 15
cdr3_nt: TGTGCCAGCTCACCATCGCAGGCACGGACAACGGGCTCCTACAATGAGCAGTTCTTC; cdr3_aa: CASSPSQARTTGSYNEQFF; d_call: -; v_call: TRBV18; j_call: TRBJ2-1; clone_size: -; cdr3_length: 19
cdr3_nt: TGTGCCAGCTCAATACTAGCGATTGAGCAGTTCTTC; cdr3_aa: CASSILAIEQFF; d_call: TRBD2; v_call: TRBV18; j_call: TRBJ2-1; clone_size: once; cdr3_length: 12
cdr3_nt: TGTGCCATCAGTGAGAGGGAAAATGGCTACACCTTC; cdr3_aa: CAISERENGYTF; d_call: -; v_call: TRBV10-3; j_call: TRBJ1-2; clone_size: -; cdr3_length: 12
cdr3_nt: TGTGCCAGCAGCGCGCAGGGACTGAACCAAGAGACCCAGTACTTC; cdr3_aa: CASSAQGLNQETQYF; d_call: -; v_call: TRBV5-1; j_call: TRBJ2-5; clone_size: -; cdr3_length: 15
cdr3_nt: TGTGCCTGGAGTACGGGACAGAACTATGGCTACACCTTC; cdr3_aa: CAWSTGQNYGYTF; d_call: TRBD1; v_call: TRBV30; j_call: TRBJ1-2; clone_size: few; cdr3_length: 13
cdr3_nt: TGTGCCAGCAGCCAAGCATCGGGGCAGAGCTCCTACGAGCAGTACTTC; cdr3_aa: CASSQASGQSSYEQYF; d_call: -; v_call: TRBV4-2; j_call: TRBJ2-7; clone_size: once; cdr3_length: 16
cdr3_nt: TGTGCCAGCTCACCACCCCAGACAGGATCCTACGAGCAGTACTTC; cdr3_aa: CASSPPQTGSYEQYF; d_call: -; v_call: TRBV18; j_call: TRBJ2-7; clone_size: -; cdr3_length: 15
cdr3_nt: TGTGCCAGCAGTCCCCGCGGCTATGGCTACACCTTC; cdr3_aa: CASSPRGYGYTF; d_call: -; v_call: TRBV28; j_call: TRBJ1-2; clone_size: -; cdr3_length: 12
cdr3_nt: TGTGCCAGCAGTGAAAGAGTTGCTCTTACGCAGTATTTT; cdr3_aa: CASSERVALTQYF; d_call: -; v_call: TRBV6-1; j_call: TRBJ2-3; clone_size: -; cdr3_length: 13
cdr3_nt: TGTGCCTGGAGCCCACCCGGGACAGGAGGCCGATATGGCTACACCTTC; cdr3_aa: CAWSPPGTGGRYGYTF; d_call: TRBD1; v_call: TRBV30; j_call: TRBJ1-2; clone_size: -; cdr3_length: 16
cdr3_nt: TGTGCCAGCTCAAGCGGACAGCCCCCGGAGACCCAGTACTTC; cdr3_aa: CASSSGQPPETQYF; d_call: -; v_call: TRBV18; j_call: TRBJ2-5; clone_size: -; cdr3_length: 14
cdr3_nt: TGTGCCAGCAGTCGGACAGGGGATAATTCACCCCTCCACTTT; cdr3_aa: CASSRTGDNSPLHF; d_call: TRBD1; v_call: TRBV2; j_call: TRBJ1-6; clone_size: -; cdr3_length: 14
cdr3_nt: TGTGCCAGCAGTCCCTCGCTAGGACGGAACACTGAAGCTTTCTTT; cdr3_aa: CASSPSLGRNTEAFF; d_call: -; v_call: TRBV6-1; j_call: TRBJ1-1; clone_size: -; cdr3_length: 15
cdr3_nt: TGTGCCAGTAGTCTTGGGACAGGGGGCTCCTACAATGAGCAGTTCTTC; cdr3_aa: CASSLGTGGSYNEQFF; d_call: TRBD1; v_call: TRBV19; j_call: TRBJ2-1; clone_size: -; cdr3_length: 16
cdr3_nt: TGCGCCAGCAGCCACGACACGGGAAGGGCAGATACGCAGTATTTT; cdr3_aa: CASSHDTGRADTQYF; d_call: -; v_call: TRBV4-3; j_call: TRBJ2-3; clone_size: few; cdr3_length: 15